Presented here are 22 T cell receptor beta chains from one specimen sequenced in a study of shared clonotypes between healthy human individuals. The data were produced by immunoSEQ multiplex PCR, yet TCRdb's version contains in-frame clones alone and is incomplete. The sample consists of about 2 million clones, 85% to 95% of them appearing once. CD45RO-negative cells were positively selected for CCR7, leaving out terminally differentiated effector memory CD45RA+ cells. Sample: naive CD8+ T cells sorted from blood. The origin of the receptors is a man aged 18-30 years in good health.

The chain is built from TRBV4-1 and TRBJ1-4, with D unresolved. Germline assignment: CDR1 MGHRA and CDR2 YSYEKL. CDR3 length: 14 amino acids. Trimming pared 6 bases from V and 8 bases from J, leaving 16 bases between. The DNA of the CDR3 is TGCGCCAGCAGGGGAGTTGAACAGTGGGAAAAACTGTTTTTT. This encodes CASRGVEQWEKLFF.

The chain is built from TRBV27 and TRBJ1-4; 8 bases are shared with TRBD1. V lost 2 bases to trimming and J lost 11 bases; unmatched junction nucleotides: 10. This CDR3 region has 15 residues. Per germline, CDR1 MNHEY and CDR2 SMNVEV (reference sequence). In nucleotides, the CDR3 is TGTGCCAGCAGTTTAGGAGGACAGGGAGTTTGGAAACTGTTTTTT. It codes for CASSLGGQGVWKLFF.

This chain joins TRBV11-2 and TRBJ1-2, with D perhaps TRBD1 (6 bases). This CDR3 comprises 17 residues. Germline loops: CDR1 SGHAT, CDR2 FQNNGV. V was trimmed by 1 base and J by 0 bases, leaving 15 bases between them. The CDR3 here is CASSLAEGGLSNYGYTF. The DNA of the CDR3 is TGTGCCAGCAGCTTAGCGGAGGGGGGCCTCTCTAACTATGGCTACACCTTC.

The CDR3 DNA follows: TGCGCCAGCACCTCCAACAGGGGGTCCTACGAGCAGTACTTC. This translates into CASTSNRGSYEQYF. The chain couples TRBV4-1 to TRBJ2-7; TRBD1 matches 8 bases. In germline, CDR1 is MGHRA, CDR2 YSYEKL. With 7 bases clipped from V and 1 base from J, the junction kept 6 bases outside the gene matches. The CDR3 contains 14 residues.

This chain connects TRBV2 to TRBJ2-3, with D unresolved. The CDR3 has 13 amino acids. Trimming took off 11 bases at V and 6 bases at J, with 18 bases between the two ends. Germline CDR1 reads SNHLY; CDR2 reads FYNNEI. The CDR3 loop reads CAGWIPMADTQYF. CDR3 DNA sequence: TGTGCCGGATGGATTCCTATGGCGGATACGCAGTATTTT.

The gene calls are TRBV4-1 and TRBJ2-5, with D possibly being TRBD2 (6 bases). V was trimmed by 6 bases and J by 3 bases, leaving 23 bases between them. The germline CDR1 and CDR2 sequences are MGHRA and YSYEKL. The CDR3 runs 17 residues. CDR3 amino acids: CASSPPPGATEEETQYF. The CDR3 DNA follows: TGCGCCAGCAGTCCCCCTCCGGGAGCAACGGAAGAAGAGACCCAGTACTTC.

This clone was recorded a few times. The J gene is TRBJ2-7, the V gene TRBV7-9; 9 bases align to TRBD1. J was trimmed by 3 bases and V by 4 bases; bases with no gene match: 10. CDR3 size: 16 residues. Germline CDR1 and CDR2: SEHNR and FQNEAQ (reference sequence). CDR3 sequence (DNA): TGTGCCAGCAGCTCAATGCCGGGACAGGGAGTCTACGAGCAGTACTTC. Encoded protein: CASSSMPGQGVYEQYF.

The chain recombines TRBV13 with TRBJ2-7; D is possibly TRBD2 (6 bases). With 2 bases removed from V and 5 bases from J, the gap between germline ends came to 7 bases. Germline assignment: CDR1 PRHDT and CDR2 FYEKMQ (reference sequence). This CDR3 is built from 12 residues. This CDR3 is CASSLRRDEQYF. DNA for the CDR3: TGTGCCAGCAGCTTAAGGAGGGACGAGCAGTACTTC.

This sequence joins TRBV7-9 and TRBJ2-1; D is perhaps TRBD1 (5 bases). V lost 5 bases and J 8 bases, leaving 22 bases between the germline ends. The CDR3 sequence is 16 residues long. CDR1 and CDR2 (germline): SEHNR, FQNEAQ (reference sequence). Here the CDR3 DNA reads TGTGCCAGCAGCCCGCGGTATGGTTACCTAGGGGATGAGCAGTTCTTC. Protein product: CASSPRYGYLGDEQFF.

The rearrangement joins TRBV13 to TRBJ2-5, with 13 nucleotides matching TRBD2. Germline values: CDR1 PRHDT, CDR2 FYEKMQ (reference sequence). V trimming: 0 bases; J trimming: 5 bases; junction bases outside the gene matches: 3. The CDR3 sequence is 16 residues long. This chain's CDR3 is CASSLGGLAGIETQYF. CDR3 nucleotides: TGTGCCAGCAGCTTAGGGGGACTAGCGGGAATTGAGACCCAGTACTTC.

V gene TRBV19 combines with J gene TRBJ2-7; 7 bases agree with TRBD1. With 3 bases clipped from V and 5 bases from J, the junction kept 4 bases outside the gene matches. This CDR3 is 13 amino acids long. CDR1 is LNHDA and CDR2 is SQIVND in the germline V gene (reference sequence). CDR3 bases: TGTGCCAGTAGTATGGCACAGGGGAACGAGCAGTACTTC. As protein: CASSMAQGNEQYF.

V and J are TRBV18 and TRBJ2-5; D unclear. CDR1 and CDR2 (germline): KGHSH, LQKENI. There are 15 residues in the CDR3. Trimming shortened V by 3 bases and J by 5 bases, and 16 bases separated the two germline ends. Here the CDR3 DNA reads TGTGCCAGCTCACCTCTCGGAAGTTCTGTGGAGACCCAGTACTTC. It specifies CASSPLGSSVETQYF.

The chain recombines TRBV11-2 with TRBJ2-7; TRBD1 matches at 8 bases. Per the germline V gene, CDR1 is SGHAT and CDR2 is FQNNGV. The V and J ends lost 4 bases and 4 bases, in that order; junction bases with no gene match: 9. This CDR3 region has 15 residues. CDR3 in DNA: TGTGCCAGCAGCTCCGGACAGGGCCCCCTTTACGAGCAGTACTTC. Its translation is CASSSGQGPLYEQYF. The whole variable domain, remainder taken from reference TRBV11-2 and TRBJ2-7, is EAGVAQSPRYKIIEKRQSVAFWCNPISGHATLYWYQQILGQGPKLLIQFQNNGVVDDSQLPKDRFSAERLKGVDSTLKIQPAKLEDSAVYLCASSSGQGPLYEQYFGPGTRLTVT.

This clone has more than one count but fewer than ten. CDR3 residues: CASQTGGNTEAFF. The CDR3 DNA sequence: TGTGCCAGCCAGACAGGGGGGAACACTGAAGCTTTCTTT. V gene TRBV11-2 combines with J gene TRBJ1-1; 9 positions agree with TRBD1. V was clipped by 8 bases and J by 1 base; unmatched bases: 2. CDR3 length equals 13 residues. Germline V gene data show CDR1 as SGHAT and CDR2 as FQNNGV.

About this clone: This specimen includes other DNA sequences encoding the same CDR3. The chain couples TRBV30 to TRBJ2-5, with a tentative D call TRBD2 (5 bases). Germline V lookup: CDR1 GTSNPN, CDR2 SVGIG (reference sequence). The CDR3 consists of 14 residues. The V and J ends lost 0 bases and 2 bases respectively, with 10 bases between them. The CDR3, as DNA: TGTGCCTGGAGTGTATTAAGCGGTCAAGAGACCCAGTACTTC. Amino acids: CAWSVLSGQETQYF.

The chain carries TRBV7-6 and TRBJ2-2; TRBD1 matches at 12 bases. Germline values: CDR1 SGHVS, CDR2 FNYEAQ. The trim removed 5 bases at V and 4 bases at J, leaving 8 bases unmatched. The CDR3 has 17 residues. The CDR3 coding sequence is TGTGCCAGCAGCCCCGGGACAGGGGGCAGTATCACCGGGGAGCTGTTTTTT. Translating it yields CASSPGTGGSITGELFF.

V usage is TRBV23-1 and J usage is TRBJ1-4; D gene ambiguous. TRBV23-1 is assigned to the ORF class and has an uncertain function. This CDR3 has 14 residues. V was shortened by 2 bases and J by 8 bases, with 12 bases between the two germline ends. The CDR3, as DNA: TGCGCCAGCAGTCAACCTGAAAACGGGGAAAAACTGTTTTTT. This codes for CASSQPENGEKLFF.

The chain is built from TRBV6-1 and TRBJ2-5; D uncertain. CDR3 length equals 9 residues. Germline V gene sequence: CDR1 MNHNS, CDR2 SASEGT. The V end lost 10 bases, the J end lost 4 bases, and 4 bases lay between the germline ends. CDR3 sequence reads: CATRETQYF. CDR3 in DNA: TGTGCCACTAGAGAGACCCAGTACTTC.

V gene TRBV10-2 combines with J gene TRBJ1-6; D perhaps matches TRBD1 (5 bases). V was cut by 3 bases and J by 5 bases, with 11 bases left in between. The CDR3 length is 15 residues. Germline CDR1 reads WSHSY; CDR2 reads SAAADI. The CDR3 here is CASSEGVADNSPLHF. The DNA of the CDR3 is TGCGCCAGCAGTGAAGGGGTAGCGGATAATTCACCCCTCCACTTT.

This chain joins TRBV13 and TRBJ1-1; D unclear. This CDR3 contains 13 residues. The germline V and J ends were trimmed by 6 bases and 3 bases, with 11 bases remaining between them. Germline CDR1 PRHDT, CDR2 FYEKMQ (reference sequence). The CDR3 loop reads CASSPLVDTEAFF. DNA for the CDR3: TGTGCCAGCAGTCCCCTGGTAGACACTGAAGCTTTCTTT.

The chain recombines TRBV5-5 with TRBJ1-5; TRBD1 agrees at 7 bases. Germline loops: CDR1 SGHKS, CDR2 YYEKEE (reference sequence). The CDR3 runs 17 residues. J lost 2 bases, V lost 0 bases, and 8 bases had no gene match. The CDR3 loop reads CASSLDLRGFGNQPQHF. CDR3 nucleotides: TGTGCCAGCAGCTTGGATCTCAGGGGGTTTGGCAATCAGCCCCAGCATTTT.

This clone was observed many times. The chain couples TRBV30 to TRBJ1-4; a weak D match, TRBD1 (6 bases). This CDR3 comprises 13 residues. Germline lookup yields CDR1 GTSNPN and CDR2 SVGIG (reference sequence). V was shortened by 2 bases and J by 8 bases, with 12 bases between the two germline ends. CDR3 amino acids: CAWSFRGEEKLFF. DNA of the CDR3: TGTGCCTGGAGTTTCAGGGGTGAGGAAAAACTGTTTTTT. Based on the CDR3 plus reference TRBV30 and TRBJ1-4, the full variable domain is SQTIHQWPATLVQPVGSPLSLECTVEGTSNPNLYWYRQAAGRGLQLLFYSVGIGQISSEVPQNLSASRPQDRQFILSSKKLLLSDSGFYLCAWSFRGEEKLFFGSGTQLSVL.